Presented here are 9 T cell receptor beta chains from one specimen sequenced in a study of T cells in Graves' hyperthyroidism and ophthalmopathy (dated by TCRdb to about 2019). To prepare the library, multiplex PCR was applied. Sequencer: Illumina HiSeq 2000. TCR beta CDR3 regions were amplified from RNA transcripts. For the first round of RT-PCR on the TCR CDR3, the HTBI primer set was used together with the Qiagen OneStep RT-PCR kit. Using fastp trimming at Q25 and MiXCR clonotype assembly, TCRdb reanalyzed the public sequencing data and kept in-frame beta chains. Every entry covers one CDR3 protein and lists the most common genes and DNA from its rows. Present in this sample are about 500,000 distinct CDR3 sequences, roughly 17% of which were seen just once. Together, the top ten hold approximately 20% of the sample. The source material was blood. All receptors derive from a woman aged 18-30 years with Graves' hyperthyroidism.

This clonotype was counted ten times or more. The chain links TRBV6-5 to TRBJ1-1; 7 bases align to TRBD1. The germline V gene has CDR1 MNHEY and CDR2 SVGAGI. There are 14 residues in the CDR3. Trimming at V came to 2 bases and at J to 5 bases, leaving 5 bases not matched to a gene. CDR3 protein: CASSYAGGGTEAFF. The CDR3 DNA reads as TGTGCCAGCAGTTACGCAGGGGGAGGGACTGAAGCTTTCTTT.

This clonotype occurred a few times. The chain employs TRBV28 and TRBJ2-7, with unresolved D. The CDR3 extends over 14 amino acids. Germline lookup yields CDR1 MDHEN and CDR2 SYDVKM. With 5 bases removed from V and 2 bases from J, the gap between germline ends came to 13 bases. The CDR3 protein is CASSLLGSPYEQYF. The CDR3 DNA reads TGTGCCAGCAGTCTCCTGGGCTCCCCCTACGAGCAGTACTTC.

The chain recombines TRBV2 with TRBJ1-6; D uncertain. The V and J ends lost 8 bases and 8 bases respectively, with 16 bases between them. The CDR3 is made up of 14 amino acids. The germline CDR1 and CDR2 sequences are SNHLY and FYNNEI. The CDR3 region is CASVYLRGDSPLHF. The CDR3 DNA is TGTGCCAGCGTGTACCTCCGTGGGGATTCACCCCTCCACTTT.

This clonotype was seen ten or more times. This chain joins TRBV24-1 and TRBJ1-1, with D unclear. The CDR3 is 13 amino acids. With 3 bases removed from V and 1 base from J, the gap between germline ends came to 5 bases. Germline CDR1 KGHDR, CDR2 SFDVKD. CDR3 sequence (DNA): TGTGCCACCAGTGATACACAGAACACTGAAGCTTTCTTT. Residues: CATSDTQNTEAFF.

Here the CDR3 DNA reads TGCGCCAGCAGCTTAGGAAGGATAAACGTCAATGAGCAGTTCTTC. Protein product: CASSLGRINVNEQFF. This sequence joins TRBV5-1 and TRBJ2-1; the D is unclear. CDR3 length: 15 amino acids. The germline V and J ends were trimmed by 2 bases and 6 bases, with 15 bases remaining between them. Germline-derived CDR1 and CDR2 are SGHRS and YFSETQ.

The sample holds a few counts of this clonotype. The chain combines TRBV15 with TRBJ1-2, with TRBD1 as a possible D gene (5 bases). The V gene lost 5 bases and the J gene lost 8 bases, with 18 bases spanning the gap. CDR1 and CDR2 (germline): LNHNV, YYDKDF (reference sequence). CDR3 length: 14 amino acids. CDR3 residues: CATSRPTGLGGYTF. CDR3 DNA: TGTGCCACCAGCCGCCCCACAGGTCTGGGGGGCTACACCTTC.

This clonotype was counted once. CDR3 region: CASSQNTAMLAFF. In DNA form, the CDR3 reads TGTGCCAGCAGCCAAAACACGGCGATGTTGGCTTTCTTT. The chain links TRBV7-2 to TRBJ1-1; D is unresolved. Trimming stripped 5 bases from V and 11 bases from J, with 18 bases between. Germline loops: CDR1 SGHTA, CDR2 FQGNSA. The CDR3 is made up of 13 amino acids.

This clonotype was counted only a few times. This chain connects TRBV5-1 to TRBJ2-1; TRBD1 matches 9 bases. The ends lost 4 bases at V and 5 bases at J; junction bases unmatched: 13. Germline assignment: CDR1 SGHRS and CDR2 YFSETQ. The CDR3 runs 17 residues. The CDR3 protein is CASSPRDRERPNNEQFF. In nucleotides, the CDR3 is TGCGCCAGCAGCCCTAGGGACAGGGAACGGCCTAACAATGAGCAGTTCTTC.

Ten or more counts support this clonotype. The chain couples TRBV19 to TRBJ2-3; 12 bases map to TRBD2. CDR1 and CDR2 from the germline V gene are LNHDA and SQIVND (reference sequence). V lost 3 bases to trimming and J lost 4 bases; unmatched junction nucleotides: 5. The CDR3 extends over 16 amino acids. The CDR3 sequence is CASSMTSGSGADTQYF. The DNA of the CDR3 is TGTGCCAGTAGTATGACTAGCGGGAGCGGCGCAGATACGCAGTATTTT.